Sequencing of this T cell receptor beta chain was carried out in a study of T cell responses to AZD1222 COVID-19 vaccine. As for the study in general: Whether given at about 4 or about 12 weeks, second doses were pooled.

A remark on this clone: The antigen is unknown.

Some clones are missing from TCRdb's copy, which holds only in-frame ones; the method was immunoSEQ multiplex PCR. Of 120,000 to 150,000 clones listed, around 91% are singletons. Study outcomes and limitations: Nearly half of spike-specific TCRs reportedly target variant regions that are unmutated in the B.1.351 and B.1.1.7 variants. AZD1222 recipients seropositive at baseline numbered only five to seven.

This receptor was obtained from an adult in good health. Sequencing used peripheral blood, obtained on day 0 of AZD1222 vaccination.

As DNA, the CDR3 is TGTGCCAGCAGCCATCGGGACAGGGGGACCGATACGCAGTATTTT. Residues: CASSHRDRGTDTQYF. V usage is TRBV4-2 and J usage is TRBJ2-3; 11 bases agree with TRBD1. J gave up 6 bases and V 3 bases, and 5 bases lay outside the gene matches. The germline V gene has CDR1 LGHNA and CDR2 YNFKEQ. CDR3 size: 15 residues.